Reported below is one T cell receptor beta chain. This receptor's antigen is unknown. No per-base quality is available; no much larger clone lies one base away. This specimen belongs to a study of blood T cell repertoires in COVID-19 (TCRdb year 2020). General notes on the study: Collaborator samples came from the United States, Italy and Spain and covered acute and convalescent phases of COVID-19. Where available, HLA class I and class II types were obtained from metadata supplied by the sample provider rather than from assay-based typing. The prospective study material was composed of cDNA or gDNA derived from T cells, B-cell-depleted T cells, or PBMCs. Nearly every sample came with metadata listing a de-identified subject ID, COVID-19 status, age in years and sex. Deeply sampled blood TCRbeta repertoires from subjects exposed to, actively infected with, or recovered from COVID-19 were included in the dataset. Samples came from the ongoing ImmuneRACE study (first 160 participants) plus 1,254 subjects from 6 global collaborators. The repertoires were made available in a free public database intended to serve as a resource for research on the immune response to SARS-CoV-2.

The immunoSEQ Assay, a bias-controlled multiplex PCR, was used to amplify TCRbeta CDR3 regions from genomic DNA. On the study's bioinformatics: Nucleated cell counts per sample were estimated from amplification of reference gene primers within the assay. Sequence reads were collapsed and filtered to measure the absolute abundance of every unique TCRbeta CDR3 rearrangement. For each sample, productive Simpson clonality was calculated by taking the square root of Simpson's diversity index across productive rearrangements. As stored in TCRdb, this immuneACCESS dataset retains in-frame rearrangements with V and J assigned. A fraction of the clones does not appear; measured against another copy, unresolved V genes explain less than half of the discrepancy, and the remainder lacks a known reason. D and trimming were read from the DNA, whereas the V and J calls and clone size are those reported in that table. Here the sample has 360,000 or so clones; over 85% occur a single time. Jointly, the top ten make up around 1.7% of the sample.

The investigation overall reported the following: The quantity of clinical and demographic metadata differed by source and by participant and was supplied without curation.

The junction shows trimming of 5 bases on V and 9 bases on J, and the gene matches do not reach 9 bases of it. The CDR3 sequence holds 16 residues, the cysteine and phenylalanine included. The DNA shown is the 48-base CDR3, in frame from base 1. Per the germline V gene, SGHNT is the CDR1 and YENEEA is the CDR2. In the prospective study, participants were about 18 to 95 years old, resided in 25 or so geographic areas of the United States, and were enrolled through a virtual design. To assign participants to cohorts, the prospective study relied on clinical history that participants themselves reported in a screening survey and a study questionnaire. For ImmuneRACE Cohort 3, a participant was defined as recovered based on two consecutive negative NP/OP PCR tests, clearance by a healthcare professional, or resolution of symptoms. Mobile phlebotomists in the prospective study collected whole blood, serum and a nasopharyngeal or oropharyngeal swab from every participant. Over an approximately 2-month period, participants in the prospective study had the option of providing additional blood draws and questionnaires. Blood samples from the prospective study were shipped frozen or at room temperature prior to DNA extraction.

Recombination joined TRBV11-3 with TRBJ2-1; 14 central nucleotides agree with TRBD2. The clonotype originates from a woman under 40 who had recovered from COVID-19. The sequencing input was PBMCs or T cells enriched from blood (not recorded which). The CDR3 amino acid sequence is: CASSPGTSGRMSEQFF. The sequenced DNA: TGTGCCAGCAGCCCAGGGACTAGCGGGAGAATGAGTGAGCAGTTCTTC. The CDR3, completed at both ends by the reference TRBV11-3 and TRBJ2-1 genes, gives the full variable domain EAGVVQSPRYKIIEKKQPVAFWCNPISGHNTLYWYLQNLGQGPELLIRYENEEAVDDSQLPKDRFSAERLKGVDSTLKIQPAELGDSAVYLCASSPGTSGRMSEQFFGPGTRLTVL.